These 10 T cell receptor beta chains were sequenced from one sample in a study of T-cell memory formation after mild COVID-19 (dated by TCRdb to about 2021). Receptor libraries were prepared by 5' RACE. Reads for this sample came from an Illumina NovaSeq 6000. The raw public reads went through TCRdb reprocessing: fastp at Q25, MiXCR clone calling, in-frame beta chains kept. Entries that share a CDR3 protein sequence are merged under the most common genes and DNA. The sample table shows about 390,000 distinct CDR3 sequences, and about 21% are seen once. Roughly an eighth of the sample is taken by the ten largest. Sequences were obtained from PBMCs or a T cell subset sorted from them (not recorded which). The receptors originated from an adult woman who had mild COVID-19 (a few samples of this study predate the infection). The sample titles of this study are shuffled in the database, so cell type and time point are left out; the donor was told from shared clones.

The chain uses TRBV6-5 and TRBJ1-4; maybe TRBD1 (5 bases). Germline V gene sequence: CDR1 MNHEY, CDR2 SVGAGI. Between the trimmed V and J ends, which lost 2 bases and 3 bases, there was a span of 13 bases. The CDR3 contains 16 residues. In DNA form, the CDR3 reads TGTGCCAGCAGTTACACCGGGGGGGTCTCTAATGAAAAACTGTTTTTT. This sequence encodes CASSYTGGVSNEKLFF.

This clonotype was detected only a few times. V is TRBV12-3 or TRBV12-4 and J is TRBJ1-6, with D hard to call. The V gene lost 3 bases and the J gene lost 0 bases, with 6 bases spanning the gap. The CDR3 spans 15 residues. Here the CDR3 reads CASSFRSSYNSPLHF. The CDR3 nucleotides are TGTGCCAGCAGTTTTAGGAGCTCCTATAATTCACCCCTCCACTTT.

Only a few counts were recorded for this clonotype. The chain is built from TRBV12-3 or TRBV12-4 and TRBJ2-3, with D perhaps given as TRBD1 or TRBD2 (5 bases each). V was shortened by 4 bases and J by 4 bases, with 12 bases between the two germline ends. The CDR3 runs to 14 residues. The CDR3 nucleotides are TGTGCCAGCAGTTCTTACGAGGGGCCAGATACGCAGTATTTT. This sequence encodes CASSSYEGPDTQYF.

At least ten counts were recorded for this clonotype. The CDR3 sequence is CASSLVGRGQETQYF. The CDR3 DNA follows: TGTGCCAGCAGTTTAGTGGGCAGGGGCCAAGAGACCCAGTACTTC. The chain employs TRBV12-3 or TRBV12-4 and TRBJ2-5; D is perhaps TRBD1 (6 bases). Trimming pared 1 base from V and 1 base from J, leaving 10 bases between. The CDR3 loop spans 15 amino acids.

This chain links TRBV4-1 with TRBJ2-5; D might be TRBD1 (5 bases). There are 14 residues in the CDR3. Between the trimmed V and J ends, which lost 0 bases and 11 bases, there was a span of 16 bases. CDR1 and CDR2 (germline): MGHRA, YSYEKL. The CDR3 coding sequence is TGCGCCAGCAGCCAAGAGGGTGGGGCTAATCGGCAGTACTTC. As protein: CASSQEGGANRQYF.

The rearrangement links TRBV12-3 or TRBV12-4 to TRBJ1-2, with TRBD1 identical over 7 bases. Trimming removed 7 bases from V and 3 bases from J; junction bases left unmatched: 8. The CDR3 extends over 14 amino acids. The CDR3 DNA sequence: TGTGCCAGCACCGTTCGACAGGGCCACTATGGCTACACCTTC. This encodes CASTVRQGHYGYTF.

The chain employs TRBV6-6 and TRBJ1-4; a possible D gene is TRBD1 (5 bases). The V gene's germline CDR1 is MNHNY and CDR2 SVGAGI (reference sequence). Trimming removed 0 bases at V and 8 bases at J, with 13 bases between. The CDR3 is 15 residues long. CDR3 sequence: CASSYSGQGGEKLFF. The CDR3 DNA reads TGTGCCAGCAGTTACTCGGGGCAGGGAGGAGAAAAACTGTTTTTT.

This clonotype came up a few times. This rearrangement joins TRBV7-9 to TRBJ1-1, with D hard to call. Per germline, CDR1 SEHNR and CDR2 FQNEAQ (reference sequence). This CDR3 spans 14 amino acids. V was shortened by 0 bases and J by 8 bases, with 13 bases between the two germline ends. The CDR3 nucleotides read TGTGCCAGCAGCTTAGCGATGGCACCGCGAGAAGCTTTCTTT. It yields the protein CASSLAMAPREAFF.

There are a few counts of this clonotype. This chain connects TRBV5-1 to TRBJ1-4, with TRBD1 matching over 7 bases. The CDR3 has 14 amino acids. Losses at the gene ends were 5 bases for V and 4 bases for J; bases not matched to a gene: 5. Germline assignment: CDR1 SGHRS and CDR2 YFSETQ. CDR3 protein: CASSRDRSNEKLFF. The CDR3 nucleotides are TGCGCCAGCAGTCGGGACAGAAGTAATGAAAAACTGTTTTTT.

This clonotype has more than one count but fewer than ten. V and J are TRBV5-5 and TRBJ1-1, with 8 nucleotides matching TRBD1. CDR1 and CDR2 (germline): SGHKS, YYEKEE (reference sequence). The CDR3 is 15 residues long. V shed 3 bases and J 1 base; nucleotides not matched to a gene: 5. CDR3 sequence reads: CASSWAGQANTEAFF. CDR3 DNA sequence: TGTGCCAGCAGCTGGGCGGGACAGGCGAACACTGAAGCTTTCTTT.